These 11 T cell receptor beta chains originate from one sample sequenced in a study of blood T cell repertoires in COVID-19. The method was immunoSEQ multiplex PCR; TCRdb's version includes in-frame clones alone and lacks a portion of them. The table shows roughly 300,000 clones, with 70% to 90% occurring only once. The sample comprised PBMCs or T cells enriched from blood (not recorded which). These receptors all come from a woman younger than 45 who had recovered from COVID-19.

V usage is TRBV21-1 and J usage is TRBJ2-7; the listed D gene, TRBD1, was not tested against the DNA. TRBV21-1 is labeled a pseudogene. CDR3 length: 14 residues. The CDR3 loop is CASRGDRGPYEQYF. In DNA form, the CDR3 reads TGTGCCAGCAGGGGGGACAGGGGGCCCTACGAGCAGTACTTC.

Comment on this clone: Other DNA sequences in the sample encode the same CDR3. The chain is built from TRBV18 and TRBJ1-5; a weak D match, TRBD1 (6 bases). CDR3 length equals 14 residues. CDR1 is KGHSH, CDR2 LQKENI, per germline. The ends were cut back, 2 bases at V and 6 bases at J, with 11 bases in the middle. The CDR3 sequence is CASSPGQGIQPQHF. The CDR3 DNA is TGTGCCAGCTCACCAGGGCAGGGGATTCAGCCCCAGCATTTT.

CDR3 amino acids: CATSRVGSGNYGYTF. In DNA form, the CDR3 reads TGTGCCACCAGCAGAGTCGGATCCGGGAACTATGGCTACACCTTC. This chain connects TRBV15 to TRBJ1-2; no clear D. The CDR3 totals 15 residues. Germline CDR1 LNHNV, CDR2 YYDKDF (reference sequence). V lost 1 base, J lost 2 bases, and 11 bases lay in between.

V usage is TRBV27 and J usage is TRBJ1-1; maybe TRBD1 (5 bases). The CDR3 is made up of 13 amino acids. Germline V gene sequence: CDR1 MNHEY, CDR2 SMNVEV (reference sequence). V gave up 4 bases and J gave up 4 bases, with 10 bases separating them. The CDR3: CASSSQGGTEAFF. Here the CDR3 DNA reads TGTGCCAGCAGTTCCCAGGGTGGCACTGAAGCTTTCTTT.

The chain has TRBV19 and TRBJ1-5; the D is unclear. V lost 3 bases to trimming and J lost 7 bases, with 16 bases between them. Germline V CDR1 and CDR2: LNHDA, SQIVND (reference sequence). The CDR3 contains 15 residues. In nucleotides, the CDR3 is TGTGCCAGTAGTATCATCGGAGGGTCGGAGCAGCCCCAGCATTTT. Encoded protein: CASSIIGGSEQPQHF.

The count of this clone is one. The V and J genes are TRBV5-4 and TRBJ1-2; 7 bases are shared with TRBD1. Germline V gene data show CDR1 as SGHNT and CDR2 as YYREEE (reference sequence). The CDR3 runs to 15 residues. V shed 4 bases and J 4 bases; nucleotides not matched to a gene: 10. The CDR3 DNA sequence: TGTGCCAGCAGCGAAACCGGGACAGACTTCTATGGCTACACCTTC. It encodes CASSETGTDFYGYTF. Full variable domain (outside the CDR3, taken from reference TRBV5-4 and TRBJ1-2): ETGVTQSPTHLIKTRGQQVTLRCSSQSGHNTVSWYQQALGQGPQFIFQYYREEENGRGNFPPRFSGLQFPNYSSELNVNALELDDSALYLCASSETGTDFYGYTFGSGTRLTVV.

This clone came up once. This rearrangement joins TRBV10-2 to TRBJ2-3; D possibly corresponds to TRBD1 (6 bases). V lost 6 bases to trimming and J lost 2 bases, with 12 bases between them. The germline gives CDR1 WSHSY, CDR2 SAAADI. The CDR3 has 14 residues. The CDR3 DNA reads as TGCGCCAGCAGAGGGGGTAGATACACAGATACGCAGTATTTT. Translating it yields CASRGGRYTDTQYF.

The chain joins TRBV19 to TRBJ1-1; 7 bases align to TRBD1. Trimming took 7 bases from V and 2 from J; bases not matched to a gene: 10. The CDR3 contains 15 residues. The germline CDR1 and CDR2 sequences are LNHDA and SQIVND (reference sequence). The CDR3 DNA sequence: TGTGCCAGTAATAGGGGGCAGGGGCTAAACACTGAAGCTTTCTTT. This encodes CASNRGQGLNTEAFF. The whole variable domain, filled in from reference TRBV19 and TRBJ1-1, reads DGGITQSPKYLFRKEGQNVTLSCEQNLNHDAMYWYRQDPGQGLRLIYYSQIVNDFQKGDIAEGYSVSREKKESFPLTVTSAQKNPTAFYLCASNRGQGLNTEAFFGQGTRLTVV.

This clone has a handful of counts. The chain recombines TRBV5-1 with TRBJ1-2, with 9 bases identical to TRBD1. CDR1 is SGHRS and CDR2 is YFSETQ in the germline V gene. Unmatched junction bases numbered 5, after V lost 4 bases and J lost 7 bases. The CDR3 covers 13 residues. CDR3: CASSPGTGFGYTF. Here the CDR3 DNA reads TGCGCCAGCAGCCCGGGGACAGGGTTTGGCTACACCTTC.

This clone was seen only once. The chain carries TRBV20-1 and TRBJ2-1; 9 nucleotides match TRBD2. V was clipped by 3 bases and J by 8 bases; unmatched bases: 5. Germline values: CDR1 DFQATT, CDR2 SNEGSKA (reference sequence). This CDR3 has 13 amino acids. CDR3: CSASWRGGDEQFF. The CDR3 nucleotides are TGCAGTGCTAGTTGGCGGGGGGGCGATGAGCAGTTCTTC.

This clone was observed once. The V and J genes are TRBV18 and TRBJ1-2; D possibly corresponds to TRBD1 (5 bases). The CDR3 covers 15 residues. Germline V gene lookup returns CDR1 KGHSH and CDR2 LQKENI. V lost 3 bases, J lost 8 bases, and 19 bases lay in between. The CDR3 protein is CASSPLTAGSVGYTF. In DNA form, the CDR3 reads TGTGCCAGCTCACCGCTTACAGCAGGGTCGGTCGGCTACACCTTC.